This T cell receptor (beta chain) came from a study of T cell repertoires in cytomegalovirus infection. Study overall: CMV infection plus the matching HLA type was flagged by public TCR beta signatures.

Details on this clonotype: Antigen unknown.

Each CDR3 protein is one row after TCRdb ran MiXCR on the reads. The sample has roughly 990,000 distinct CDR3 sequences; approximately 31% are singletons. This CDR3 has 14 amino acids. Germline trimming cut 11 bases from V and 0 bases from J; bases unmatched to any gene: 7. CDR1 is MNHEY and CDR2 is SMNVEV in the germline V gene (reference sequence). This receptor was identified in a human donor in good health (CMV status not recorded). Some clones in this sample may be carry-over from other donors' samples. The J gene is TRBJ2-1, the V gene TRBV27, with 7 positions matching TRBD2. Specimen: cultured CD8+ T cells from PBMCs, collected from culture after CMV antigen stimulation. CDR3 sequence reads: CASRAGTSYNEQFF. The CDR3 DNA sequence: TGTGCCTCCCGAGCGGGGACCTCCTACAATGAGCAGTTCTTC.